Described below is a single T cell receptor beta chain sequence and its context. The antigen it binds to is not known. The data were taken from a study of CXCR3-negative and CXCR3-positive naive CD8 T cells (dated by TCRdb to about 2019). About the study as a whole: Some 130 million TRB reads were obtained in total, roughly 1.5 +/- 0.3 million reads per library. Diversity and physicochemical repertoire analyses were performed on about a dozen donors pooled from two independent experiments. For the TRBV-TRBJ cluster analysis, the naive subsets came from roughly 5 donors, while the memory cells came from 3 donors. Results and caveats for the whole study, not just this receptor: TRB CDR3s from CXCR3-positive naive cells showed higher hydrophobicity (lower Kidera factor 4), lower energy, and higher strength and volume indices than CXCR3-negative naive cells. Because surface CD5, which is linked to self-reactivity in mice, was comparable between the naive subsets, TCR interaction strength was also inferred from the physicochemical properties of TRB CDR3s. Comparably high repertoire diversity was found in both naive subsets, whereas much lower repertoire diversity was found in memory CD8+ T cells. Naive CXCR3-negative and CXCR3-positive cells from the same donor showed similar TRBV-TRBJ usage, whereas memory cells showed distinct patterns. Freshly isolated PBMCs were used for most assays because CXCR3 expression went down partially after cryopreservation.

Instrument used: NextSeq 550. The Human TCR Profiling Kit (MiLaboratory) was used to make UMI-labeled 5' RACE TRB cDNA libraries. cDNA synthesis used the entire amount of extracted RNA, and PCR amplification then used the entire amount of cDNA produced. The libraries were made side by side, with each library going through the same number of PCR cycles. The authors processed their data as follows. MIGEC and MiXCR extracted about 49,000 +/- 11,000 unique UMI-labeled TRB cDNA molecules per library, requiring at least two reads per UMI. On average, each library contained 40,000 +/- 10,000 functional in-frame TRB CDR3 nucleotide clonotypes without stop codons. After downsampling to 5000 UMI-labeled TRB molecules per sample, diversity metrics, including normalized Shannon-Wiener and Chao1, were computed in VDJtools. For the central five CDR3 residues, VDJtools calculated physicochemical properties weighted by clonotype size, namely interaction energy, strength, volume and Kidera factor 4. TCRdb reprocessed the public reads and reports one entry per CDR3 protein sequence, without DNA. The V and J calls come from TCRdb's annotation, not from the publication. The sample's clone listing holds about 130,000 distinct CDR3 sequences. The biggest ten clones account for approximately 0.54% of the sample.

Taken from the germline V gene, the CDR1 and CDR2 loops are MNHEY and SVGAGI. The CDR3 runs 16 amino acids, cysteine and phenylalanine included. No DNA is recorded. Each CD8+ T cell subset was flow-sorted in triplicate, with approximately 300,000 cells per subset placed directly into RLT lysis buffer. To keep memory contaminants out, a stringent definition of naive CD8+ T cells was applied: CD45RO-CCR7+CD27+CD95-. Standard density gradient centrifugation was used to isolate peripheral blood mononuclear cells from buffy coats. A FACSAria III was used to flow-sort naive CXCR3-negative and CXCR3-positive CD8+ T cells. Total RNA was extracted from sorted cells with an RNeasy Mini Kit.

The chain couples TRBV6-5 to TRBJ1-1. Input material: naive CXCR3+ CD8+ T cells from blood. Reading the label with the study, this specimen's cell subset or site is: CD45RO-CCR7+CD27+CD95- naive CD8+ T cells expressing CXCR3 (TNR3+). This sequence originates from a human donor in good health. Some clones in this sample may be carry-over from other donors' samples. CDR3 protein: CASSYSVELANTEAFF.